This T cell receptor beta chain came from a study of molecular identifiers for immune sequencing clone quantification. V gave up 1 base and J gave up 2 bases, with 10 bases separating them. The CDR3 extends over 15 amino acids. Germline V gene sequence: CDR1 SGHTA, CDR2 FQGNSA. TCRdb redid the calling of the PCR reads with MiXCR, one entry per CDR3 protein. The sample contains about 510,000 distinct CDR3 sequences, around 21% of which appear only once. This clonotype was picked up many times. The source material was naive CD8+ T cells from blood, with Jurkat cell RNA spiked in. Stated subset: FACS-sorted CD8+CD4-CCR7+CD45RA+ naive T cells. The genes are TRBV7-2 and TRBJ2-3; D is perhaps TRBD1 (5 bases). The TCR sequence derives from a human donor in good health. Some libraries in this study had Jurkat cell RNA spiked in. The CDR3 reads CASSLEGGATDTQYF. CDR3 DNA sequence: TGTGCCAGCAGCTTAGAAGGTGGGGCCACAGATACGCAGTATTTT.